The 25 T cell receptor beta chains below come from one sample, sequenced in a study of monozygotic twins with inflammatory bowel disease. TCRdb re-called the 5' RACE reads; every CDR3 protein appears as one record, without DNA. The table lists approximately 340,000 distinct CDR3 sequences. Material: blood. The receptors derive from a human donor with ulcerative colitis or Crohn's disease, or a healthy co-twin of an affected twin (not recorded which).

The chain employs TRBV5-1 and TRBJ2-5. CDR1 and CDR2 from the germline V gene are SGHRS and YFSETQ. The CDR3 runs to 15 residues. CDR3 sequence: CASSLAKPANETQYF.

The chain has TRBV7-2 and TRBJ1-5; the TCRdb D gene call, TRBD1, has no DNA to confirm it. The CDR3 extends over 16 amino acids. Germline CDR1 reads SGHTA; CDR2 reads FQGNSA. CDR3 region: CASSLGGPYSNQPQHF.

The chain joins TRBV20-1 to TRBJ1-4; TCRdb names TRBD1, which stays unverified in the absence of DNA. Germline-derived CDR1 and CDR2 are DFQATT and SNEGSKA (reference sequence). CDR3 length: 13 amino acids. CDR3: CSAIPPRDEKLFF.

The chain's CDR3 is CAISDGGRRMNTEAFF. V and J are TRBV10-3 and TRBJ1-1; the TRBD1 assignment by TCRdb is unverifiable without DNA. CDR3 length: 16 residues. Germline V CDR1 and CDR2: ENHRY, SYGVKD.

This chain links TRBV9 with TRBJ1-6; TCRdb reports TRBD1, a call that lacks DNA to check it against. This CDR3 comprises 16 residues. From germline, CDR1 is SGDLS and CDR2 YYNGEE. CDR3 protein: CASSPTSGGVGSPLHF.

This chain's CDR3 is CASSEGQGMNTEAFF. The chain recombines TRBV11-2 with TRBJ1-1; TCRdb returns TRBD1, unconfirmable since there is no DNA. The CDR3 loop spans 15 amino acids. Per germline, CDR1 SGHAT and CDR2 FQNNGV.

The gene calls are TRBV5-6 and TRBJ2-7. The germline gives CDR1 SGHDT, CDR2 YYEEEE. This CDR3 comprises 16 residues. This CDR3 is CASSLPTRRIPDEQYF.

The chain joins TRBV6-2 or TRBV6-3 to TRBJ2-1; the TRBD1 assignment by TCRdb is unverifiable without DNA. Germline CDR1 MNHEY, CDR2 SVGEGT. This CDR3 region has 15 residues. CDR3: CASSYSDRAYNEQFF.

The V and J genes are TRBV24-1 and TRBJ2-1; TCRdb's D gene call, TRBD1, goes unchecked for lack of DNA. The CDR3 spans 13 residues. Germline CDR1 and CDR2: KGHDR and SFDVKD. Here the CDR3 reads CATSDSTGEEQFF.

The V and J genes are TRBV27 and TRBJ1-2. This CDR3 has 13 residues. CDR1 is MNHEY, CDR2 SMNVEV, per germline (reference sequence). The CDR3 loop is CASSFSPNYGYTF.

The J gene is TRBJ1-4, the V gene TRBV11-2; the D gene TCRdb calls, TRBD1, cannot be checked with no DNA. Per the germline V gene, CDR1 is SGHAT and CDR2 is FQNNGV. This CDR3 comprises 18 residues. CDR3 amino acids: CASSLVFSDNRDYEKLFF.

The chain is built from TRBV20-1 and TRBJ2-1; TCRdb's D call, TRBD1, is unchecked because there is no DNA. This CDR3 has 14 amino acids. Germline V gives CDR1 DFQATT, CDR2 SNEGSKA (reference sequence). The chain's CDR3 is CSACRSGGGNEQFF.

V usage is TRBV5-1 and J usage is TRBJ2-2; there is no DNA to check the TCRdb D call of TRBD2. This CDR3 contains 16 residues. Germline lookup yields CDR1 SGHRS and CDR2 YFSETQ. The CDR3 spells CASSRIPLAEAGELFF.

The chain combines TRBV6-5 with TRBJ1-2; lacking DNA, the TRBD1 call made by TCRdb goes unchecked. The CDR3 is 13 residues long. The germline V gene encodes CDR1 MNHEY and CDR2 SVGAGI. CDR3 region: CASSTQGNYGYTF.

V usage is TRBV4-1 and J usage is TRBJ2-1. Looked up from germline, CDR1 is MGHRA and CDR2 is YSYEKL. The CDR3 totals 14 residues. CDR3 in amino acids: CASSQDETHNEQFF.

The chain links TRBV6-1 to TRBJ1-4; the D gene TCRdb calls, TRBD1, cannot be checked with no DNA. The CDR3 contains 16 residues. Germline assignment: CDR1 MNHNS and CDR2 SASEGT. CDR3 sequence: CASSERGHTTNEKLFF.

The rearrangement uses TRBV29-1 and TRBJ1-1; there is no DNA to check the TCRdb D call of TRBD1. Germline lookup yields CDR1 SQVTM and CDR2 ANQGSEA. This CDR3 has 13 amino acids. The CDR3: CSVGGSRGQGAFF.

The chain couples TRBV5-1 to TRBJ1-2. Germline V CDR1 and CDR2: SGHRS, YFSETQ. CDR3 size: 14 residues. The CDR3: CASSLEPRYYGYTF.

The rearrangement uses TRBV28 and TRBJ2-2; lacking DNA, the TRBD2 call made by TCRdb goes unchecked. Germline-derived CDR1 and CDR2 are MDHEN and SYDVKM. There are 14 residues in the CDR3. The CDR3 protein is CASSFVGGTGELFF.

The chain is built from TRBV27 and TRBJ1-2; as DNA is missing, the TRBD1 call by TCRdb cannot be tested. The CDR3 runs 13 residues. Germline CDR1 is MNHEY and CDR2 is SMNVEV (reference sequence). The CDR3 sequence: CASSLRDNDGYTF.

The chain uses TRBV5-1 and TRBJ2-3. Germline loops: CDR1 SGHRS, CDR2 YFSETQ. The CDR3 has 14 residues. The CDR3 sequence is CASSDLTGADTQYF.

CDR3 protein: CASSKTRGGNYGYTF. The chain is built from TRBV27 and TRBJ1-2; TCRdb selects TRBD1, and the lack of DNA leaves this call unchecked. Germline V gives CDR1 MNHEY, CDR2 SMNVEV (reference sequence). CDR3 size: 15 residues.

The gene calls are TRBV9 and TRBJ2-6. The CDR3 is 16 amino acids. Per the germline V gene, CDR1 is SGDLS and CDR2 is YYNGEE. CDR3 loop: CASSAYRSSGANVLTF.

The chain recombines TRBV7-6 with TRBJ2-1; the TCRdb D gene call, TRBD2, has no DNA to confirm it. The CDR3 totals 20 residues. CDR1 is SGHVS, CDR2 FNYEAQ, per germline. The CDR3 spells CASSFPTSGRAPMIYNEQFF.

J is TRBJ1-2 and V is TRBV5-4; TCRdb's D gene call, TRBD1, goes unchecked for lack of DNA. The CDR3 covers 13 residues. Germline loops: CDR1 SGHNT, CDR2 YYREEE (reference sequence). CDR3 region: CASSLQGSYGYTF.